Each of the 20 T cell receptor beta chains below was sequenced from the same sample in a study of CD4 T cells in relation to SARS-CoV-2 and coronaviruses. Before the COVID-19 pandemic, during about 2010-2018, CD4+ T cells were taken from unexposed donors. CD4+ T cells were isolated from the cells after around 11 days of culture. Repertoires were generated with immunoSEQ multiplex PCR, while TCRdb's copy carries only in-frame clones and drops some. There are under 20,000 clones in the sample; 77% occur only once, and roughly 25% lies in the top ten. No antigen is known for these receptors. The source material was CD4+ T cells from PBMCs, cultured in vitro. The source of these receptors is a human donor in good health.

The V and J genes are TRBV2 and TRBJ1-1; TRBD1 matches at 7 bases. The CDR3 is 15 amino acids. V lost 6 bases and J lost 4; bases outside the gene matches: 11. Looked up from germline, CDR1 is SNHLY and CDR2 is FYNNEI. The CDR3 spells CASSASDRVGTEAFF. In nucleotides, the CDR3 is TGTGCCAGCAGCGCCAGTGACAGGGTTGGCACTGAAGCTTTCTTT.

J is TRBJ1-2 and V is TRBV6-5, with 7 bases identical to TRBD1. The CDR3 has 14 residues. J was trimmed by 2 bases and V by 5 bases; bases with no gene match: 5. Germline-derived CDR1 and CDR2 are MNHEY and SVGAGI. The CDR3 is CASSLIRGNYGYTF. CDR3 nucleotide sequence: TGTGCCAGCAGTCTCATCAGGGGGAACTATGGCTACACCTTC.

This clone has just one count. Here the CDR3 reads CASSPRRELAKNIQYF. Written as DNA, the CDR3 is TGTGCCAGCAGCCCTCGCCGGGAATTAGCCAAAAACATTCAGTACTTC. The chain has TRBV5-5 and TRBJ2-4; possibly TRBD2 for D (5 bases). Germline V gene data show CDR1 as SGHKS and CDR2 as YYEKEE (reference sequence). The CDR3 has 16 residues. The V end was cut by 4 bases, the J end by 0 bases, with 14 bases between. The complete variable domain, with remaining parts taken from reference TRBV5-5 and TRBJ2-4, reads DAGVTQSPTHLIKTRGQQVTLRCSPISGHKSVSWYQQVLGQGPQFIFQYYEKEERGRGNFPDRFSARQFPNYSSELNVNALLLGDSALYLCASSPRRELAKNIQYFGAGTRLSVL.

By share, this clone counts as medium-sized. The chain links TRBV5-1 to TRBJ2-2; D is tentatively TRBD1 or TRBD2 (5 bases each). CDR3 length: 14 residues. V dropped 4 bases and J dropped 7 bases, with 14 bases sitting between them. In germline, CDR1 is SGHRS, CDR2 YFSETQ. CDR3 in DNA: TGCGCCAGCAGCCTACAACTTGGGGGCGGGGAGCTGTTTTTT. Its protein product is CASSLQLGGGELFF.

This chain joins TRBV4-2 and TRBJ2-5; D gene unclear. Germline V gene sequence: CDR1 LGHNA, CDR2 YNFKEQ. The V end was cut by 4 bases, the J end by 2 bases, with 11 bases between. The CDR3 runs 14 residues. CDR3 protein: CASSLFAGQETQYF. In nucleotides, the CDR3 is TGTGCCAGCAGCCTCTTCGCCGGTCAAGAGACCCAGTACTTC.

This sequence joins TRBV19 and TRBJ2-1, with 8 bases identical to TRBD2. V dropped 6 bases and J dropped 0; count of bases not matched to a gene: 7. CDR1 and CDR2 from the germline V gene are LNHDA and SQIVND (reference sequence). CDR3 length equals 16 residues. CDR3 sequence (DNA): TGTGCCAGTAGCCTACCCAGCGGGAGCTCCTACAATGAGCAGTTCTTC. Amino acid sequence: CASSLPSGSSYNEQFF. Using reference TRBV19 and TRBJ2-1 for the parts outside the CDR3, the full variable domain is DGGITQSPKYLFRKEGQNVTLSCEQNLNHDAMYWYRQDPGQGLRLIYYSQIVNDFQKGDIAEGYSVSREKKESFPLTVTSAQKNPTAFYLCASSLPSGSSYNEQFFGPGTRLTVL.

This chain joins TRBV25-1 and TRBJ2-7; D is undetermined. This CDR3 is 11 amino acids long. Trimming pared 3 bases from V and 4 bases from J, leaving 4 bases between. From germline, CDR1 is MGHDK and CDR2 SYGVNS. The CDR3 DNA follows: TGTGCCAGCAGTGAGGGATACGAGCAGTACTTC. This translates into CASSEGYEQYF.

The chain employs TRBV6-4 and TRBJ2-1; 12 bases fit TRBD2. The CDR3 contains 15 residues. With 2 bases clipped from V and 5 bases from J, the junction kept 1 base outside the gene matches. CDR1 and CDR2 from the germline V gene are MRHNA and SNTAGT. This chain's CDR3 is CASSDGTSGHNEQFF. The CDR3 DNA follows: TGTGCCAGCAGTGACGGGACTAGCGGGCACAATGAGCAGTTCTTC.

V and J are TRBV29-1 and TRBJ2-7; 11 bases map to TRBD1. Germline CDR1 reads SQVTM; CDR2 reads ANQGSEA. With V trimmed by 7 bases and J by 2 bases, 4 bases remained unmatched. The CDR3 loop spans 13 amino acids. The CDR3 nucleotides read TGCAGCGCGTCGGGACAGGGGGCCTACGAGCAGTACTTC. Translating gives CSASGQGAYEQYF.

This clone showed up just once. This rearrangement joins TRBV19 to TRBJ2-2, with TRBD2 identical over 9 bases. This CDR3 comprises 20 residues. In germline, CDR1 is LNHDA, CDR2 SQIVND (reference sequence). After removal of 4 bases from V and 5 bases from J, the junction contained 20 bases not matched to a gene. CDR3 bases: TGTGCCAGTAGTAGGCAGCTCGCGGGTTTAGCGGGAGCGGGTACCGGGGAGCTGTTTTTT. This encodes CASSRQLAGLAGAGTGELFF.

V usage is TRBV11-3 and J usage is TRBJ1-1, with 10 positions matching TRBD1. This CDR3 spans 16 amino acids. Germline V gene sequence: CDR1 SGHNT, CDR2 YENEEA. V shed 5 bases, J shed 3 bases, and the junction held 9 bases outside the gene matches. The CDR3: CASSRGDRGSDTEAFF. CDR3 DNA sequence: TGTGCCAGCAGCCGGGGGGACAGGGGATCGGACACTGAAGCTTTCTTT.

CDR3 sequence: CASSLGTSYNEQFF. CDR3 bases: TGCGCCAGCAGCTTGGGAACTTCTTACAATGAGCAGTTCTTC. J is TRBJ2-1 and V is TRBV5-1; D remains unclear. CDR1 SGHRS and CDR2 YFSETQ come from the germline V gene. This CDR3 has 14 amino acids. With 0 bases removed from V and 4 bases from J, the gap between germline ends came to 8 bases.

The CDR3 sequence is CASSSGQGKTEAFF. The DNA for the CDR3 is TGTGCCAGCAGCTCGGGACAGGGGAAGACTGAAGCTTTCTTT. The rearrangement uses TRBV7-2 and TRBJ1-1, with 10 bases aligning to TRBD1. Trimming at V came to 4 bases and at J to 5 bases, leaving 4 bases not matched to a gene. CDR1 and CDR2 from the germline V gene are SGHTA and FQGNSA. This CDR3 has 14 amino acids.

This chain joins TRBV10-1 and TRBJ2-3; 9 nucleotides line up with TRBD2. Per germline, CDR1 WNHNN and CDR2 SYGVQD (reference sequence). The CDR3 totals 15 residues. V shed 6 bases and J 2 bases; nucleotides not matched to a gene: 6. The CDR3 nucleotides are TGCGCCAGCAGCTTAACTAGCGGGTACACAGATACGCAGTATTTT. This codes for CASSLTSGYTDTQYF.

This sequence joins TRBV7-9 and TRBJ2-3, with TRBD2 matching 10 bases. The trim removed 5 bases at V and 1 base at J, leaving 6 bases unmatched. Germline loops: CDR1 SEHNR, CDR2 FQNEAQ (reference sequence). The CDR3 runs 16 residues. In nucleotides, the CDR3 is TGTGCCAGCAGCGAAAGACTAGCGGGTCGCACAGATACGCAGTATTTT. As protein: CASSERLAGRTDTQYF.

The chain combines TRBV9 with TRBJ1-4; 7 nucleotides match TRBD1. Trimming cost V 4 bases and J 5 bases; bases outside gene matches: 8. The CDR3 has 15 residues. The V gene's germline CDR1 is SGDLS and CDR2 YYNGEE. The CDR3 here is CASSPGDSKNEKLFF. The DNA of the CDR3 is TGTGCCAGCAGCCCCGGGGACAGCAAAAATGAAAAACTGTTTTTT.

The chain couples TRBV10-3 to TRBJ1-6; the match to TRBD1 covers 8 bases. J gave up 9 bases and V 5 bases, and 9 bases lay outside the gene matches. Germline V gene lookup returns CDR1 ENHRY and CDR2 SYGVKD. This CDR3 region has 15 residues. CDR3 coding DNA: TGTGCCATCAGTTTAAACCGGGACAGGTCTTCACCCCTCCACTTT. This codes for CAISLNRDRSSPLHF.

The chain links TRBV6-5 to TRBJ1-3, with 7 bases fitting TRBD1. The germline CDR1 and CDR2 sequences are MNHEY and SVGAGI. CDR3 size: 15 residues. J lost 0 bases, V lost 10 bases, and 9 bases had no gene match. The CDR3 DNA sequence: TGTGCCACAACCTGGGACAGACACTCTGGAAACACCATATATTTT. The encoded protein is CATTWDRHSGNTIYF.

V and J are TRBV3-1 (or the pseudogene TRBV3-2) and TRBJ2-7; TRBD1 matches at 10 bases. The CDR3 spans 13 residues. The V segment lost 8 bases and the J segment 4 bases; nucleotides outside the gene matches: 5. Germline V gives CDR1 LGHDT, CDR2 YNNKEL (reference sequence). CDR3 coding DNA: TGTGCCAGCGCGGGACAGGGGATTTACGAGCAGTACTTC. It yields the protein CASAGQGIYEQYF.

The V call is TRBV19, the J call TRBJ2-3; TRBD2 matches 7 bases. The CDR3 length is 13 residues. V trimming: 3 bases; J trimming: 4 bases; junction bases outside the gene matches: 1. Per the germline V gene, CDR1 is LNHDA and CDR2 is SQIVND (reference sequence). CDR3 nucleotides: TGTGCCAGTAGTATTGGGGGGGCAGATACGCAGTATTTT. As protein: CASSIGGADTQYF.